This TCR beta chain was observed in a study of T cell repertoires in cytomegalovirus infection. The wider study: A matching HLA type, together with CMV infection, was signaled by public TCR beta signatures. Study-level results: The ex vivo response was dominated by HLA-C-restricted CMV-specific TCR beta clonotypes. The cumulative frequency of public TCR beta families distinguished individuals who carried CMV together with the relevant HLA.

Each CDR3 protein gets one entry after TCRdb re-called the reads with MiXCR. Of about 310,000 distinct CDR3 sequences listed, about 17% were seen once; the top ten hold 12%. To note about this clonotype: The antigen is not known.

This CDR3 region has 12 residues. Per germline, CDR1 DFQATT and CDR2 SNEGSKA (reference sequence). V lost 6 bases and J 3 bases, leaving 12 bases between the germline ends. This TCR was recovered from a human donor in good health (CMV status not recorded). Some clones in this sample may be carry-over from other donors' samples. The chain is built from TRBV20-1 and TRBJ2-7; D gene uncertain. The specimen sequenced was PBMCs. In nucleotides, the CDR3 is TGCAGTGCCCCCGACTTGAACTACGAGCAGTACTTC. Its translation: CSAPDLNYEQYF.